The 30 T cell receptor beta chains listed next were all sequenced from one sample in a study of control samples from healthy donors and cancer patients. Generated by immunoSEQ multiplex PCR, the TCRdb table keeps only in-frame clones and is missing some. This table holds 150,000 to 200,000 clones, 80% to 90% found once. The sample consisted of blood. Every receptor here comes from a man between 18 and 29 years old in good health.

J is TRBJ2-1 and V is TRBV18, with 12 bases aligning to TRBD1. After removal of 4 bases from V and 8 bases from J, the junction contained 9 bases not matched to a gene. The CDR3 has 16 amino acids. CDR1 KGHSH and CDR2 LQKENI come from the germline V gene. The CDR3 here is CASSQPPGQGAYEQFF. The CDR3 region has the DNA TGTGCCAGCTCACAACCCCCGGGACAGGGGGCATATGAGCAGTTCTTC.

The rearrangement links TRBV5-5 to TRBJ2-2; D remains ambiguous. V lost 2 bases, J lost 7 bases, and 12 bases lay in between. The CDR3 length is 14 residues. CDR1 is SGHKS and CDR2 is YYEKEE in the germline V gene (reference sequence). The CDR3 coding sequence is TGTGCCAGCAGCTTTTTACTGGGTGACGGGGAGCTGTTTTTT. Its protein is CASSFLLGDGELFF.

This rearrangement joins TRBV4-2 to TRBJ1-1; D remains unclear. With 4 bases removed from V and 4 bases from J, the gap between germline ends came to 13 bases. Germline lookup yields CDR1 LGHNA and CDR2 YNFKEQ. The CDR3 is 14 amino acids. The CDR3 DNA is TGTGCCAGCAGCCCCCCCGAGAGAGGCACTGAAGCTTTCTTT. This codes for CASSPPERGTEAFF.

The chain has TRBV7-6 and TRBJ2-5; the D is unclear. CDR3 length equals 14 residues. The V gene's germline CDR1 is SGHVS and CDR2 FNYEAQ. V lost 1 base, J lost 5 bases, and 11 bases lay in between. CDR3 protein: CASSLGSLLETQYF. CDR3 bases: TGTGCCAGCAGCTTAGGTTCGTTGTTGGAGACCCAGTACTTC.

This rearrangement joins TRBV7-8 to TRBJ2-7, with D possibly being TRBD1 or TRBD2 (5 bases each). V lost 5 bases to trimming and J lost 6 bases, with 17 bases between them. This CDR3 has 14 amino acids. CDR1 SGHVS and CDR2 FQNEAQ come from the germline V gene. In DNA form, the CDR3 reads TGTGCCAGCAGCCGAGAATTCTCTGGGGGCGAGCAGTACTTC. Translation: CASSREFSGGEQYF.

The chain has TRBV5-4 and TRBJ1-4, with D uncertain. V gave up 3 bases and J gave up 3 bases, with 18 bases separating them. The CDR3 is 17 amino acids. CDR1 SGHNT and CDR2 YYREEE come from the germline V gene (reference sequence). DNA of the CDR3: TGTGCCAGCAGCTCGCTGCCGGCTGATGCTGCTAATGAAAAACTGTTTTTT. Amino acid sequence: CASSSLPADAANEKLFF.

Remarks on this clone: One junction end disagrees with the germline gene, perhaps due to a read error. The CDR3 is CASKGTVVHRGAVF. Here the CDR3 DNA reads TGTGCCAGCAAAGGCACAGTTGTACACCGGGGAGCTGTTTTT. This chain connects TRBV6-5 to TRBJ2-2; possibly TRBD2 for D (5 bases). The CDR3 is 14 residues long. CDR1 is MNHEY and CDR2 is SVGAGI in the germline V gene.

For the CDR3, the DNA is TGTGCCAGCTCACCTGACGGGCGGGGGCGAACAGATACGCAGTATTTT. Protein product: CASSPDGRGRTDTQYF. The rearrangement links TRBV18 to TRBJ2-3, with D possibly being TRBD2 (7 bases). CDR3 length: 16 residues. Germline CDR1 is KGHSH and CDR2 is LQKENI. Trimming removed 3 bases from V and 3 bases from J, with 16 bases in between.

The J gene is TRBJ1-2, the V gene TRBV18, with a tentative D call TRBD1 (5 bases). Germline CDR1 and CDR2: KGHSH and LQKENI. V dropped 3 bases and J dropped 7 bases, with 21 bases sitting between them. This CDR3 has 16 amino acids. DNA of the CDR3: TGTGCCAGCTCACCGGGCGAGGGGCCTACATGGGGTGGCTACACCTTC. Residues: CASSPGEGPTWGGYTF.

The chain is built from TRBV6-5 and TRBJ2-7; no definite D call. V was shortened by 4 bases and J by 5 bases, with 12 bases between the two germline ends. The CDR3 totals 13 residues. Germline values: CDR1 MNHEY, CDR2 SVGAGI. The CDR3 DNA reads as TGTGCCAGCAGTTTTAAGGTGGAGAACGAGCAGTACTTC. It specifies CASSFKVENEQYF.

This sequence joins TRBV3-1 (or the pseudogene TRBV3-2) and TRBJ2-5; unclear D gene. Germline CDR1 LGHDT, CDR2 YNNKEL (reference sequence). CDR3 length equals 16 residues. V lost 6 bases and J lost 0, with 17 bases in between. This chain's CDR3 is CASSRAFSQYQETQYF. The CDR3 nucleotides read TGTGCCAGCAGTCGGGCCTTCTCGCAGTACCAAGAGACCCAGTACTTC.

The V and J genes are TRBV5-3 and TRBJ2-7; tentatively, D is TRBD1 (6 bases). TRBV5-3 is classed as an ORF, of uncertain function. With 0 bases removed from V and 2 bases from J, the gap between germline ends came to 12 bases. The CDR3 runs to 15 residues. CDR3 nucleotides: TGTGCCAGAAGCTTGGACAGGGTAAACGCCTACGAGCAGTACTTC. Translating it yields CARSLDRVNAYEQYF.

The rearrangement links TRBV5-1 to TRBJ1-1, with D possibly being TRBD1 (6 bases). The CDR3 runs 14 residues. V lost 4 bases and J 5 bases, leaving 15 bases between the germline ends. CDR1 is SGHRS and CDR2 is YFSETQ in the germline V gene. Written as DNA, the CDR3 is TGCGCCAGCAGCCTGTCGACAGGCCTAACTGAAGCTTTCTTT. As protein: CASSLSTGLTEAFF.

The gene calls are TRBV27 and TRBJ2-7, with 10 bases that match TRBD1. CDR3 length: 15 residues. The V and J ends lost 4 bases and 4 bases, in that order; junction bases with no gene match: 7. The germline V gene encodes CDR1 MNHEY and CDR2 SMNVEV (reference sequence). CDR3 sequence: CASSSGQGLGYEQYF. The CDR3 nucleotides read TGTGCCAGCAGTTCGGGACAGGGGCTCGGGTACGAGCAGTACTTC.

The J gene is TRBJ2-7, the V gene TRBV12-3 or TRBV12-4, with D unresolved. Trimming took 0 bases from V and 7 from J, leaving 10 bases between them. The length of the CDR3 is 13 residues. Written as DNA, the CDR3 is TGTGCCAGCAGTTTAGCCATGGCGGAGGAGCAGTACTTC. This sequence encodes CASSLAMAEEQYF.

The chain recombines TRBV11-2 with TRBJ1-4; the D gene is possibly TRBD1 (6 bases). There are 15 residues in the CDR3. The germline V and J ends were trimmed by 2 bases and 5 bases, with 12 bases remaining between them. Germline-derived CDR1 and CDR2 are SGHAT and FQNNGV. This chain's CDR3 is CASSLNPGQNEKLFF. CDR3 DNA: TGTGCCAGCAGCTTAAATCCCGGACAGAATGAAAAACTGTTTTTT. The entire variable domain, with the rest obtained from reference TRBV11-2 and TRBJ1-4, is as follows: EAGVAQSPRYKIIEKRQSVAFWCNPISGHATLYWYQQILGQGPKLLIQFQNNGVVDDSQLPKDRFSAERLKGVDSTLKIQPAKLEDSAVYLCASSLNPGQNEKLFFGSGTQLSVL.

CDR3 protein: CASSLFAQGSDGYTF. The CDR3 nucleotides read TGTGCCAGCAGCTTATTCGCCCAGGGATCGGATGGCTACACCTTC. The rearrangement joins TRBV7-9 to TRBJ1-2; D might be TRBD1 (5 bases). The CDR3 totals 15 residues. Looked up from germline, CDR1 is SEHNR and CDR2 is FQNEAQ (reference sequence). V lost 2 bases and J 6 bases, leaving 16 bases between the germline ends.

The chain carries TRBV18 and TRBJ2-1; possibly TRBD1 for D (5 bases). The CDR3 spans 17 residues. Germline V gene lookup returns CDR1 KGHSH and CDR2 LQKENI. V lost 2 bases and J lost 0, with 14 bases in between. The CDR3 is CASSPDVRGNSYNEQFF. CDR3 coding DNA: TGTGCCAGCTCACCAGATGTTAGGGGAAACTCCTACAATGAGCAGTTCTTC.

This chain uses TRBV28 with TRBJ2-5, with D possibly called TRBD1 or TRBD2 (5 bases each). Germline V gene lookup returns CDR1 MDHEN and CDR2 SYDVKM. V was pared by 3 bases and J by 5 bases, with 22 bases between. This CDR3 is built from 17 residues. The CDR3: CASSFLGVQTNGETQYF. CDR3 DNA sequence: TGTGCCAGCAGTTTCCTGGGGGTGCAGACAAATGGGGAGACCCAGTACTTC.

Notes on this clone: Other DNA sequences of this sample code for an identical CDR3. The rearrangement uses TRBV5-5 and TRBJ1-1; D remains unclear. Trimming pared 0 bases from V and 5 bases from J, leaving 5 bases between. The CDR3 sequence is 12 residues long. Germline CDR1 and CDR2: SGHKS and YYEKEE (reference sequence). The chain's CDR3 is CASSLEGTEAFF. The CDR3 DNA sequence: TGTGCCAGCAGCTTGGAAGGGACTGAAGCTTTCTTT.

This chain uses TRBV3-1 (or the pseudogene TRBV3-2) with TRBJ2-2; 13 nucleotides align to TRBD2. CDR3 size: 15 residues. V trimming: 4 bases; J trimming: 6 bases; junction bases outside the gene matches: 2. The V gene's germline CDR1 is LGHDT and CDR2 YNNKEL (reference sequence). The CDR3 region is CASSPLAGGSGELFF. In DNA form, the CDR3 reads TGTGCCAGCAGCCCACTAGCGGGGGGGTCCGGGGAGCTGTTTTTT.

V usage is TRBV6-5 and J usage is TRBJ1-3; D unresolved. Trimming pared 2 bases from V and 4 bases from J, leaving 6 bases between. Germline V gene lookup returns CDR1 MNHEY and CDR2 SVGAGI. The CDR3 has 13 amino acids. CDR3 sequence: CASSYRRGNTIYF. The CDR3 DNA follows: TGTGCCAGCAGTTACCGGCGAGGAAACACCATATATTTT.

This clone was seen only a few times. The rearrangement joins TRBV30 to TRBJ1-4, with D maybe TRBD1 (5 bases). This CDR3 comprises 14 residues. With 5 bases removed from V and 12 bases from J, the gap between germline ends came to 22 bases. The germline V gene has CDR1 GTSNPN and CDR2 SVGIG (reference sequence). The CDR3: CAWGDWTRPRELFF. In nucleotides, the CDR3 is TGTGCCTGGGGGGATTGGACCCGCCCCAGGGAACTGTTTTTT.

This clone was found once. Other DNA sequences within the sample encode an identical CDR3. This sequence joins TRBV13 and TRBJ1-2, with a weak D call TRBD1 (5 bases). The CDR3 is 14 residues long. Trimming shortened V by 0 bases and J by 1 base, and 6 bases separated the two germline ends. Per the germline V gene, CDR1 is PRHDT and CDR2 is FYEKMQ (reference sequence). The CDR3 sequence is CASSLGRGNYGYTF. The CDR3 DNA is TGTGCCAGCAGCTTAGGGAGGGGTAACTATGGCTACACCTTC. Looking up the rest from reference TRBV13 and TRBJ1-2 gives the full variable domain: AAGVIQSPRHLIKEKRETATLKCYPIPRHDTVYWYQQGPGQDPQFLISFYEKMQSDKGSIPDRFSAQQFSDYHSELNMSSLELGDSALYFCASSLGRGNYGYTFGSGTRLTVV.

This sequence joins TRBV5-5 and TRBJ1-4, with a weak D call TRBD1 (6 bases). This CDR3 region has 17 residues. Trimming removed 0 bases from V and 2 bases from J, with 14 bases in between. Germline CDR1 and CDR2: SGHKS and YYEKEE (reference sequence). CDR3 bases: TGTGCCAGCAGCTTGGTCGGCAGGGGAACGACTAATGAAAAACTGTTTTTT. Encoded protein: CASSLVGRGTTNEKLFF.

The chain employs TRBV7-9 and TRBJ1-3; D is uncertain. The CDR3 consists of 13 residues. Per the germline V gene, CDR1 is SEHNR and CDR2 is FQNEAQ (reference sequence). V was pared by 7 bases and J by 6 bases, with 13 bases between. In DNA form, the CDR3 reads TGTGCCAGCATCCAGCCAACGTCAAACACCATATATTTT. This gives the protein CASIQPTSNTIYF.

This chain joins TRBV4-2 and TRBJ1-6; a weak D match, TRBD1 (5 bases). From germline, CDR1 is LGHNA and CDR2 YNFKEQ. This CDR3 has 17 amino acids. V lost 0 bases, J lost 8 bases, and 17 bases lay in between. CDR3 bases: TGTGCCAGCAGCCAAGAACCCCATCGTGGGGCGGATTCACCCCTCCACTTT. Amino acids: CASSQEPHRGADSPLHF.

The chain employs TRBV19 and TRBJ1-5; 10 bases fit TRBD1. The CDR3 sequence is 15 residues long. Germline V lookup: CDR1 LNHDA, CDR2 SQIVND (reference sequence). After removal of 10 bases from V and 2 bases from J, the junction contained 8 bases not matched to a gene. CDR3: CATSRDRGGNQPQHF. CDR3 DNA sequence: TGTGCCACATCCCGGGACAGGGGAGGCAATCAGCCCCAGCATTTT.

The rearrangement links TRBV4-1 to TRBJ2-7; D not certain. Trimming removed 1 base from V and 7 bases from J, with 8 bases in between. The CDR3 is 12 residues long. The germline V gene has CDR1 MGHRA and CDR2 YSYEKL. Written as DNA, the CDR3 is TGCGCCAGCAGCCAAGTGGGATTGGAGCAGTACTTC. As protein: CASSQVGLEQYF.

This clone was seen more than once but under ten times. The chain couples TRBV4-1 to TRBJ1-1; maybe TRBD1 (6 bases). The CDR3 contains 14 residues. The V gene lost 4 bases and the J gene lost 0 bases, with 9 bases spanning the gap. Per the germline V gene, CDR1 is MGHRA and CDR2 is YSYEKL. Here the CDR3 reads CASSRGGLNTEAFF. DNA for the CDR3: TGCGCCAGCAGCCGAGGGGGTCTGAACACTGAAGCTTTCTTT.